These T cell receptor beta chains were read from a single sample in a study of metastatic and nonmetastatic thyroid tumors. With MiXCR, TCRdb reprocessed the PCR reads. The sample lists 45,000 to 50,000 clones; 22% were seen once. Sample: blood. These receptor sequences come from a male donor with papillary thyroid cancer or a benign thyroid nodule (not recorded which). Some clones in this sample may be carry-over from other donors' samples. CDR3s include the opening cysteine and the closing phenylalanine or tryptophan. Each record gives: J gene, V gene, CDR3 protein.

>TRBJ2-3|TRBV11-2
CASSSNTGDTQYF
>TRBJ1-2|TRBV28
CASSPSGAYNYGYTF
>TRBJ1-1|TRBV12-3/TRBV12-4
CASSFPYTEAFF
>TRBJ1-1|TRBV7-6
CASSLTRGAEAFF
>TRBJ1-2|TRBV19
CASSTGDSNYGYTF
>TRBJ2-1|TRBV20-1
CSARDLSGSQYNEQFF
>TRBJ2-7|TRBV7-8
CASSWRENNEQYF
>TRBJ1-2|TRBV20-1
CSVGRTPYGYTF
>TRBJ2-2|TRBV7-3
CASSSGSGNTGELFF
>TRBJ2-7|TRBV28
CASSSGLAATVSYEQYF
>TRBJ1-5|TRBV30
CAWSGQAGGQPQHF
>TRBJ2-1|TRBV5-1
CASSLDGGRLNEQFF
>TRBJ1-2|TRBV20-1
CSAGQGANYGYTF
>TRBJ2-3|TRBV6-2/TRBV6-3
CASSDPRGKPDTQYF
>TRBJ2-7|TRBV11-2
CASSFFAARQGPYEQYF
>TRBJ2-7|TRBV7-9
CASSFVAESYEQYF
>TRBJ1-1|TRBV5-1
CASSTFGNEAFF
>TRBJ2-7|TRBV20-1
CSATGNSGYSEQYF
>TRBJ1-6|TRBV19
CASRFDRPDNSPLHF
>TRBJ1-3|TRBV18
CASSLRTGVGNTIYF
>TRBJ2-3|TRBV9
CASSVDLAGETDTQYF
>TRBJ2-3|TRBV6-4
CASSEGSGSTDTQYF
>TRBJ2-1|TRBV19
CASSVSGRDQFF
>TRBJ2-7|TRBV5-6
CASSFTGYEQYF
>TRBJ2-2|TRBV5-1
CASSGQGANTGELFF
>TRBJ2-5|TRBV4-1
CASSQDLLAEETQYF
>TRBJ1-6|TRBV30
CAWSVRRDKGLHF
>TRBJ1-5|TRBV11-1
CASSSGGGAGQPQHF
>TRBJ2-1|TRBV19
CASRQGSYNEQFF
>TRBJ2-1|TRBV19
CATQVADGILYNEQFF
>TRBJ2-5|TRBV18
CASSPPSQETQYF
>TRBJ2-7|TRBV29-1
CSVGSRQGYEQYF
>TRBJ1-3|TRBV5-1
CASSPVGSGNTIYF
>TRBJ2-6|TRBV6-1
CASTREGAGANVLTF
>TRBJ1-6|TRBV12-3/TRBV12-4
CASSLAQGAGRSPLHF
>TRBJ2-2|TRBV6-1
CASSHTPESPAGELFF
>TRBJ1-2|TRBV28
CASSSPSTGAGYTF
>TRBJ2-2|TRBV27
CASSLPNTGELFF
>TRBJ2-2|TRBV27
CASSWGPDREGELFF
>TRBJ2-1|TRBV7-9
CASSEIAGYNEQFF